This section outlines one TCR beta chain sequence together with its context. Its antigen is currently unknown. The length of the CDR3 is 15 residues. V lost 5 bases to trimming and J lost 2 bases; unmatched junction nucleotides: 5. These data belong to a study of T cell repertoires in cytomegalovirus infection. One entry per CDR3 protein results from TCRdb running MiXCR on the reads. The data show over 120,000 distinct CDR3 sequences, around 32% seen once. Overall study results and limits: Summed frequency of shared TCR beta families picked out CMV carriers who also had the relevant HLA.

Sequencing used CD8+ T cells from cultured PBMCs, obtained from culture after CMV antigen stimulation. The rearrangement links TRBV12-3 or TRBV12-4 to TRBJ2-5, with 10 bases that match TRBD2. This TCR came from a human donor in good health (CMV status not recorded). Some clones in this sample may be carry-over from other donors' samples. In nucleotides, the CDR3 is TGTGCCAGCAGTGCACCGGGACTAGCGCAAGAGACCCAGTACTTC. It translates to CASSAPGLAQETQYF.